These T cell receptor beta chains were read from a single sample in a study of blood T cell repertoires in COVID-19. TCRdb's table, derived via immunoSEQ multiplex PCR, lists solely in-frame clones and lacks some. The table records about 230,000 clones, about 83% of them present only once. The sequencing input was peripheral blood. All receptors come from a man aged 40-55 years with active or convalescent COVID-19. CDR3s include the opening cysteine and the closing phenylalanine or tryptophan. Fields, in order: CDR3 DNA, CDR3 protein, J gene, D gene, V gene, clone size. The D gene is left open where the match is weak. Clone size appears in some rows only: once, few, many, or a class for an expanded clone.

CDR3nt: TGTGCCAGCAGTTTAGGCAGGGAAAGCAATCAGCCCCAGCATTTT
CDR3aa: CASSLGRESNQPQHF
j_gene: TRBJ1-5
d_gene: .
v_gene: TRBV27
abundance: .

CDR3nt: TGTGCCAGCAGCTTAGTGGGGGGGACTAATTCACCCCTCCACTTT
CDR3aa: CASSLVGGTNSPLHF
j_gene: TRBJ1-6
d_gene: .
v_gene: TRBV11-3
abundance: few

CDR3nt: TGTGCCAGCAGCCAAGAGATCGGTGGAAACACCATATATTTT
CDR3aa: CASSQEIGGNTIYF
j_gene: TRBJ1-3
d_gene: .
v_gene: TRBV4-2
abundance: .

CDR3nt: TGTGCCAGCAGTGTATACAATGAGCAGTTCTTC
CDR3aa: CASSVYNEQFF
j_gene: TRBJ2-1
d_gene: .
v_gene: TRBV12-3/TRBV12-4
abundance: .

CDR3nt: TGTGCCAGCAGTTATAACAACAATGAGCAGTTCTTC
CDR3aa: CASSYNNNEQFF
j_gene: TRBJ2-1
d_gene: .
v_gene: TRBV6-6
abundance: .

CDR3nt: TGTGCCAGTAGTATAGGAAGCGGGGGGACAGATACGCAGTATTTT
CDR3aa: CASSIGSGGTDTQYF
j_gene: TRBJ2-3
d_gene: TRBD2
v_gene: TRBV19
abundance: .

CDR3nt: TGTGCCAGCAGCCGTCCCGGGACAGTCCAGACCATATATTTT
CDR3aa: CASSRPGTVQTIYF
j_gene: TRBJ1-3
d_gene: TRBD1
v_gene: TRBV28
abundance: once

CDR3nt: TGTGCCAGCAGAGCGGACAGGGCTTCGAATGAGCAGTTCTTC
CDR3aa: CASRADRASNEQFF
j_gene: TRBJ2-1
d_gene: TRBD1
v_gene: TRBV6-5
abundance: .

CDR3nt: TGTGCCAGTAGGCCTGACAGGGTTAGCTATGGCTACACCTTC
CDR3aa: CASRPDRVSYGYTF
j_gene: TRBJ1-2
d_gene: TRBD1
v_gene: TRBV19
abundance: .

CDR3nt: TGTGCCAGTAGCCCCGGGACAATGGCTGGGTGGTTGACTGAAGCTTTCTTT
CDR3aa: CASSPGTMAGWLTEAFF
j_gene: TRBJ1-1
d_gene: .
v_gene: TRBV19
abundance: few

CDR3nt: TGCGCCAGCAGCTCTGGACTAGTTGGTTTCTACGAGCAGTACTTC
CDR3aa: CASSSGLVGFYEQYF
j_gene: TRBJ2-7
d_gene: TRBD2
v_gene: TRBV5-1
abundance: once

CDR3nt: TGTGCCAGCAGTTCCTTGACATACTCCTACGAGCAGTACTTC
CDR3aa: CASSSLTYSYEQYF
j_gene: TRBJ2-7
d_gene: .
v_gene: TRBV28
abundance: .

CDR3nt: TGTGCCTGCCTCGACAGGGATGGCTACACCTTC
CDR3aa: CACLDRDGYTF
j_gene: TRBJ1-2
d_gene: TRBD1
v_gene: TRBV30
abundance: few

CDR3nt: TGTGCCAGCAGTCGGGGGACAGCGGCTGGAAACACCATATATTTT
CDR3aa: CASSRGTAAGNTIYF
j_gene: TRBJ1-3
d_gene: TRBD1
v_gene: TRBV6-5
abundance: few

CDR3nt: TGTGCCAGCATCGGCTTCGACGGGAGAGGGAATGAGCAGTTCTTC
CDR3aa: CASIGFDGRGNEQFF
j_gene: TRBJ2-1
d_gene: .
v_gene: TRBV7-9
abundance: .

CDR3nt: TGTGCCAGCAGCTACGACTCGTACAATGAGCAGTTCTTC
CDR3aa: CASSYDSYNEQFF
j_gene: TRBJ2-1
d_gene: .
v_gene: TRBV11-2
abundance: .

CDR3nt: TGTGCCTGGTACGACAGGGTTTCCTACGAGCAGTACTTC
CDR3aa: CAWYDRVSYEQYF
j_gene: TRBJ2-7
d_gene: TRBD1
v_gene: TRBV30
abundance: .

CDR3nt: TGTGCCAGCAGCTTCGGCGGGGGGGCTTACAATGAGCAGTTCTTC
CDR3aa: CASSFGGGAYNEQFF
j_gene: TRBJ2-1
d_gene: TRBD2
v_gene: TRBV7-2
abundance: .

CDR3nt: TGTGCCAGCAGTCCTCCCAAGTTTTCGCCAGCGGGGGGGCGAGAGCAGTACTTC
CDR3aa: CASSPPKFSPAGGREQYF
j_gene: TRBJ2-7
d_gene: TRBD2
v_gene: TRBV28
abundance: .

CDR3nt: TGTGCCAGCAGCCTGGGACAGGGGGCGGATACGCAGTATTTT
CDR3aa: CASSLGQGADTQYF
j_gene: TRBJ2-3
d_gene: TRBD1
v_gene: TRBV7-2
abundance: .

CDR3nt: TGTGCCAGCAGTGACAGGTATTACACTGAAGCTTTCTTT
CDR3aa: CASSDRYYTEAFF
j_gene: TRBJ1-1
d_gene: .
v_gene: TRBV6-1
abundance: .

CDR3nt: TGTGCCAGTAAGGGGACAGGGGGCTTGAGCTCCTACAATGAGCAGTTCTTC
CDR3aa: CASKGTGGLSSYNEQFF
j_gene: TRBJ2-1
d_gene: TRBD1
v_gene: TRBV19
abundance: .

CDR3nt: TGTGCCAGTACCCTCGGGACTTTCCAGGGAAACACCATATATTTT
CDR3aa: CASTLGTFQGNTIYF
j_gene: TRBJ1-3
d_gene: .
v_gene: TRBV19
abundance: .

CDR3nt: TGTGCCAGTAGGGAAACCGGGACAGGGACTGGCTACACCTTC
CDR3aa: CASRETGTGTGYTF
j_gene: TRBJ1-2
d_gene: TRBD1
v_gene: TRBV19
abundance: .

CDR3nt: TGTGCCAGCAGTGGGGGCAGCGCTAATGAAAAACTGTTTTTT
CDR3aa: CASSGGSANEKLFF
j_gene: TRBJ1-4
d_gene: .
v_gene: TRBV2
abundance: .

CDR3nt: TGTGCCAGCAGTTACTCGGACACGGCCTACGAGCAGTACTTC
CDR3aa: CASSYSDTAYEQYF
j_gene: TRBJ2-7
d_gene: .
v_gene: TRBV6-5
abundance: .

CDR3nt: TGCGCCAGCAGAACAGGGGGCAATCAGCCCCAGCATTTT
CDR3aa: CASRTGGNQPQHF
j_gene: TRBJ1-5
d_gene: TRBD1
v_gene: TRBV10-2
abundance: .

CDR3nt: TGTGCCAGCAGCGAGGGAACAGGGCACGAGCAGTACTTC
CDR3aa: CASSEGTGHEQYF
j_gene: TRBJ2-7
d_gene: .
v_gene: TRBV14
abundance: .

CDR3nt: TGTGCCAGCAGCGCCCTACTTGAGGTCCGAGAGACCCAGTACTTC
CDR3aa: CASSALLEVRETQYF
j_gene: TRBJ2-5
d_gene: .
v_gene: TRBV7-2
abundance: .

CDR3nt: TGCGCCAGCAGCCAAGATCAGGGGGCCGGCACCGGGGAGCTGTTTTTT
CDR3aa: CASSQDQGAGTGELFF
j_gene: TRBJ2-2
d_gene: TRBD1
v_gene: TRBV4-1
abundance: .

CDR3nt: TGTGCCAGCAGTTTGCTCAGCGGGGGGGCGGAAGAGACCCAGTACTTC
CDR3aa: CASSLLSGGAEETQYF
j_gene: TRBJ2-5
d_gene: TRBD2
v_gene: TRBV27
abundance: once

CDR3nt: TGTGCCAGCAGCCTGGGACAGGGGCGGTCGGACACTGAAGCTTTCTTT
CDR3aa: CASSLGQGRSDTEAFF
j_gene: TRBJ1-1
d_gene: TRBD1
v_gene: TRBV4-2
abundance: .

CDR3nt: TGTGCCAGTAGTATCGACTCCCGGGACTACCCGCAGTTCTTC
CDR3aa: CASSIDSRDYPQFF
j_gene: TRBJ2-1
d_gene: TRBD2
v_gene: TRBV19
abundance: once

CDR3nt: TGTGCCAGCAGTCCTCAGCGGGGGGGCTGGGATGAGCAGTTCTTC
CDR3aa: CASSPQRGGWDEQFF
j_gene: TRBJ2-1
d_gene: TRBD2
v_gene: TRBV27
abundance: .

CDR3nt: TGTGCCAGCAGCTTGTTGGCCAGGGCGCAGTATTTT
CDR3aa: CASSLLARAQYF
j_gene: TRBJ2-3
d_gene: .
v_gene: TRBV5-8
abundance: .

CDR3nt: TGTGCCAGCAGTGTTCAGAAGAACACTGAAGCTTTCTTT
CDR3aa: CASSVQKNTEAFF
j_gene: TRBJ1-1
d_gene: .
v_gene: TRBV2
abundance: .

CDR3nt: TGTGCCACCAGCAGAGTCGGGGAGTTAGGTGAAAAACTGTTTTTT
CDR3aa: CATSRVGELGEKLFF
j_gene: TRBJ1-4
d_gene: .
v_gene: TRBV15
abundance: .

CDR3nt: TGTGCCTGGAGTGAGGCAGGGGGCTTCGGTGGCTACACCTTC
CDR3aa: CAWSEAGGFGGYTF
j_gene: TRBJ1-2
d_gene: TRBD1
v_gene: TRBV30
abundance: few

CDR3nt: TGTGCCAGCAGTTCCGGAATTGGCGGGAGCTTCAACGAGCAGTACTTC
CDR3aa: CASSSGIGGSFNEQYF
j_gene: TRBJ2-7
d_gene: TRBD2
v_gene: TRBV6-5
abundance: .

CDR3nt: TGCGCCAGCAGTCATTGCAGGGGCCGGGGGGGGAACACTGAAGCTTTCTTT
CDR3aa: CASSHCRGRGGNTEAFF
j_gene: TRBJ1-1
d_gene: .
v_gene: TRBV23-1
abundance: once

CDR3nt: TGCGCCAGCAGCTTGGGGACTATGAACACTGAAGCTTTCTTT
CDR3aa: CASSLGTMNTEAFF
j_gene: TRBJ1-1
d_gene: .
v_gene: TRBV5-1
abundance: .

CDR3nt: TGTGCCAGCAGCCGGGACCCGGGACTAAGGGCTTTCTTT
CDR3aa: CASSRDPGLRAFF
j_gene: TRBJ1-1
d_gene: .
v_gene: TRBV11-3
abundance: .

CDR3nt: TGTGCCAGCCGTCTGAGGCTGGAGACTGAAGCTTTCTTT
CDR3aa: CASRLRLETEAFF
j_gene: TRBJ1-1
d_gene: .
v_gene: TRBV27
abundance: few

CDR3nt: TGCGCCAGCAGCCAAGAAGCAGTGACAGGGGCCTACGAGCAGTACTTC
CDR3aa: CASSQEAVTGAYEQYF
j_gene: TRBJ2-7
d_gene: TRBD1
v_gene: TRBV4-1
abundance: once

CDR3nt: TGCGCCAGCAGTGAGACGGTTAATTCACCCCTCCACTTT
CDR3aa: CASSETVNSPLHF
j_gene: TRBJ1-6
d_gene: .
v_gene: TRBV10-1
abundance: .

CDR3nt: TGTGCCAGCAGTCCGGGACAGGGAGACCGACCTATGTTTTTT
CDR3aa: CASSPGQGDRPMFF
j_gene: TRBJ1-4
d_gene: TRBD1
v_gene: TRBV6-1
abundance: .

CDR3nt: TGTGCCAGTAGTATGGGTATGAGGTCCGGTTCACCCCTCCACTTT
CDR3aa: CASSMGMRSGSPLHF
j_gene: TRBJ1-6
d_gene: .
v_gene: TRBV19
abundance: .